Shown below are 12 T cell receptor beta chains from a single sample sequenced in a study of T cells after yellow fever vaccination (dated by TCRdb to the late 2010s). In light of the paper, this sample's treatment or condition label describes: live attenuated yellow fever vaccine strain. Library preparation used 5' RACE. The instrument given in TCRdb is Illumina HiSeq 2500. The raw public reads went through TCRdb reprocessing: fastp at Q25, MiXCR clone calling, in-frame beta chains kept. Duplicate CDR3 protein sequences are folded into a single record with the most common DNA and genes. The sample has about 580,000 distinct CDR3 sequences on record, roughly a sixth of them singletons. Of the sample, around 15% falls within the top ten clones. The material sequenced was PBMCs, taken more than 4 days after the first yellow fever vaccination. These receptors were collected from a man between 18 and 29 years old who received the YFV17D yellow fever vaccine.

The chain links TRBV7-1 to TRBJ2-6; 7 bases match TRBD2. TRBV7-1 is an open reading frame, and its role is uncertain. The CDR3 extends over 22 amino acids. V was clipped by 8 bases and J by 0 bases; unmatched bases: 25. CDR3 DNA: TGTGCCAGCTCCAACCCCCTTTGGACTAGTCCCCTACCACACTCTGGGGCCAACGTCCTGACTTTC. This translates into CASSNPLWTSPLPHSGANVLTF.

This CDR3 is CASSQARDGYTF. The CDR3 DNA is TGCGCCAGCAGCCAAGCCAGGGACGGCTACACCTTC. V is TRBV4-3 and J is TRBJ1-2; D might be TRBD1 (5 bases). Germline CDR1 reads LGHNA; CDR2 reads YSLEER. CDR3 length equals 12 residues. Trimming cost V 1 base and J 8 bases, with 8 bases left between them.

The chain links TRBV5-5 to TRBJ2-7; D might be TRBD1 or TRBD2, each matching 5 bases. CDR3 length: 14 amino acids. V was pared by 2 bases and J by 3 bases, with 12 bases between. Germline assignment: CDR1 SGHKS and CDR2 YYEKEE (reference sequence). Here the CDR3 reads CASSFRQGDYEQYF. DNA of the CDR3: TGTGCCAGCAGCTTCCGGCAGGGAGACTACGAGCAGTACTTC. Based on the CDR3 plus reference TRBV5-5 and TRBJ2-7, the full variable domain is DAGVTQSPTHLIKTRGQQVTLRCSPISGHKSVSWYQQVLGQGPQFIFQYYEKEERGRGNFPDRFSARQFPNYSSELNVNALLLGDSALYLCASSFRQGDYEQYFGPGTRLTVT.

The rearrangement uses TRBV5-1 and TRBJ2-3; D possibly corresponds to TRBD1 (5 bases). The germline V gene encodes CDR1 SGHRS and CDR2 YFSETQ. The CDR3 totals 15 residues. Trimming removed 0 bases from V and 1 base from J, with 9 bases in between. The CDR3 sequence: CASSLEGWGTDTQYF. The DNA for the CDR3 is TGCGCCAGCAGCTTGGAGGGGTGGGGCACAGATACGCAGTATTTT.

The gene calls are TRBV7-9 and TRBJ1-2, with 7 nucleotides matching TRBD1. Germline CDR1 and CDR2: SEHNR and FQNEAQ (reference sequence). Trimming removed 7 bases from V and 4 bases from J; junction bases left unmatched: 3. The CDR3 covers 12 residues. CDR3 coding DNA: TGTGCCAGCACCCGGGACAGCTATGGCTACACCTTC. It yields the protein CASTRDSYGYTF. Looking up the rest from reference TRBV7-9 and TRBJ1-2 gives the full variable domain: DTGVSQNPRHKITKRGQNVTFRCDPISEHNRLYWYRQTLGQGPEFLTYFQNEAQLEKSRLLSDRFSAERPKGSFSTLEIQRTEQGDSAMYLCASTRDSYGYTFGSGTRLTVV.

This clonotype was seen only a few times. The V and J genes are TRBV30 and TRBJ1-2, with D tentatively TRBD1 (5 bases). V lost 5 bases to trimming and J lost 8 bases, with 24 bases between them. CDR1 GTSNPN and CDR2 SVGIG come from the germline V gene (reference sequence). The CDR3 runs to 15 residues. The CDR3 DNA reads as TGTGCCTGGTTGGACACGGTCTTTTTTGCGGGGGGCTACACCTTC. It yields the protein CAWLDTVFFAGGYTF.

This clonotype was seen a single time. The chain carries TRBV10-3 and TRBJ2-1; D uncertain. V gave up 4 bases and J gave up 2 bases, with 12 bases separating them. The CDR3 contains 15 residues. CDR1 and CDR2 from the germline V gene are ENHRY and SYGVKD. CDR3 sequence reads: CAISGPLGPYNEQFF. The CDR3 coding sequence is TGTGCCATCAGTGGGCCCCTCGGCCCCTACAATGAGCAGTTCTTC.

This clonotype was picked up a small number of times. This chain connects TRBV28 to TRBJ2-2, with D perhaps matching TRBD1 (5 bases). Germline values: CDR1 MDHEN, CDR2 SYDVKM. V lost 2 bases to trimming and J lost 3 bases, with 7 bases between them. The CDR3 sequence is 14 residues long. CDR3 region: CASSLTGYTGELFF. DNA of the CDR3: TGTGCCAGCAGTTTAACAGGATACACCGGGGAGCTGTTTTTT. The full variable domain, rest sourced from reference TRBV28 and TRBJ2-2, is DVKVTQSSRYLVKRTGEKVFLECVQDMDHENMFWYRQDPGLGLRLIYFSYDVKMKEKGDIPEGYSVSREKKERFSLILESASTNQTSMYLCASSLTGYTGELFFGEGSRLTVL.

The chain has TRBV7-3 and TRBJ2-3; D is possibly TRBD2 (6 bases). Germline-derived CDR1 and CDR2 are SGHTA and FQGTGA. This CDR3 region has 18 residues. Trimming pared 5 bases from V and 2 bases from J, leaving 23 bases between. The CDR3 here is CASSPMGYGGADTDTQYF. The CDR3 region has the DNA TGTGCCAGCAGCCCCATGGGATATGGCGGGGCGGACACAGATACGCAGTATTTT.

The chain links TRBV18 to TRBJ2-3; 10 bases are shared with TRBD2. CDR1 and CDR2 from the germline V gene are KGHSH and LQKENI. The CDR3 extends over 16 amino acids. Unmatched junction bases numbered 8, after V lost 3 bases and J lost 5 bases. Written as DNA, the CDR3 is TGTGCCAGCTCACCCGTAGCGGGGGGCGTCAGAGATACGCAGTATTTT. This encodes CASSPVAGGVRDTQYF.

This clonotype appeared many times. This chain links TRBV7-2 with TRBJ2-7; D is unresolved. With 5 bases removed from V and 0 bases from J, the gap between germline ends came to 11 bases. Germline V gives CDR1 SGHTA, CDR2 FQGNSA. CDR3 size: 14 residues. DNA of the CDR3: TGTGCCAGCAGCCCCCAGAGTTCCTCCTACGAGCAGTACTTC. It specifies CASSPQSSSYEQYF.

This clonotype has just a few counts. This chain connects TRBV10-3 to TRBJ1-4; 8 bases match TRBD1. Germline V gene lookup returns CDR1 ENHRY and CDR2 SYGVKD. The CDR3 totals 15 residues. The V gene end was trimmed by 5 bases and the J gene end by 1 base; junction bases not matched to a gene: 3. The DNA of the CDR3 is TGTGCCATCAGTCGAGACAGGGGAACTAATGAAAAACTGTTTTTT. Protein sequence: CAISRDRGTNEKLFF.